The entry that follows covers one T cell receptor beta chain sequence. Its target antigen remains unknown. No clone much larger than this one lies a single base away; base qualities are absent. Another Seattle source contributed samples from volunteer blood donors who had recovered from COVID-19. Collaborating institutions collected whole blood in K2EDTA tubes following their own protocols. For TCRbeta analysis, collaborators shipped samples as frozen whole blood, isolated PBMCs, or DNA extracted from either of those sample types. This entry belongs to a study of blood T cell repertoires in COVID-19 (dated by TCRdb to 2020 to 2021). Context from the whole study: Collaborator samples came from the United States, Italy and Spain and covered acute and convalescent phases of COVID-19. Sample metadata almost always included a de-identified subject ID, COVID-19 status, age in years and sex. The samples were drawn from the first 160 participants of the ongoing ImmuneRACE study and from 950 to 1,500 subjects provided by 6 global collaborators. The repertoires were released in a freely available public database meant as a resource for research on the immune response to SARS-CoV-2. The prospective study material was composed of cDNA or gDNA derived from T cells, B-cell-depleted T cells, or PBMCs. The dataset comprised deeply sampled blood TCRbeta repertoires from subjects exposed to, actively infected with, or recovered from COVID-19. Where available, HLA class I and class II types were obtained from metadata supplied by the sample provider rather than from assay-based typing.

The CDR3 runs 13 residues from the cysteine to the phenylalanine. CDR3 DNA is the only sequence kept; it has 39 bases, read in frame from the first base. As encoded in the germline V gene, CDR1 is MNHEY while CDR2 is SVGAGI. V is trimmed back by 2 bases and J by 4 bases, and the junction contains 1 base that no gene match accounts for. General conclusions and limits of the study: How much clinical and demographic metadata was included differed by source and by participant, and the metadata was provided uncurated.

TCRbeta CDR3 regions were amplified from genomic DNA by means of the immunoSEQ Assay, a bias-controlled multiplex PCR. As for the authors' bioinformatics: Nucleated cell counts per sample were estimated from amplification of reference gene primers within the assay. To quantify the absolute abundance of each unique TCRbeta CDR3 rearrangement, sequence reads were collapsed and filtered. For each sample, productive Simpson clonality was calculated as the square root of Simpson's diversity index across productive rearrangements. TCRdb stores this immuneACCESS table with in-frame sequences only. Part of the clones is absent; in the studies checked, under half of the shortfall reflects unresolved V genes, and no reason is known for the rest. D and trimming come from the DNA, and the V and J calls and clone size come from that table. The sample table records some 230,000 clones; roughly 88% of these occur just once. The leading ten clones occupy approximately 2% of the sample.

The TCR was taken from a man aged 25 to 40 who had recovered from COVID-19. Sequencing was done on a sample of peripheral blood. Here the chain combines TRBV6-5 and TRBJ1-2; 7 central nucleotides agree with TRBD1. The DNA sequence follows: TGTGCCAGCAGTTACGGACAGGTCTATGGCTACACCTTC. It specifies CASSYGQVYGYTF.